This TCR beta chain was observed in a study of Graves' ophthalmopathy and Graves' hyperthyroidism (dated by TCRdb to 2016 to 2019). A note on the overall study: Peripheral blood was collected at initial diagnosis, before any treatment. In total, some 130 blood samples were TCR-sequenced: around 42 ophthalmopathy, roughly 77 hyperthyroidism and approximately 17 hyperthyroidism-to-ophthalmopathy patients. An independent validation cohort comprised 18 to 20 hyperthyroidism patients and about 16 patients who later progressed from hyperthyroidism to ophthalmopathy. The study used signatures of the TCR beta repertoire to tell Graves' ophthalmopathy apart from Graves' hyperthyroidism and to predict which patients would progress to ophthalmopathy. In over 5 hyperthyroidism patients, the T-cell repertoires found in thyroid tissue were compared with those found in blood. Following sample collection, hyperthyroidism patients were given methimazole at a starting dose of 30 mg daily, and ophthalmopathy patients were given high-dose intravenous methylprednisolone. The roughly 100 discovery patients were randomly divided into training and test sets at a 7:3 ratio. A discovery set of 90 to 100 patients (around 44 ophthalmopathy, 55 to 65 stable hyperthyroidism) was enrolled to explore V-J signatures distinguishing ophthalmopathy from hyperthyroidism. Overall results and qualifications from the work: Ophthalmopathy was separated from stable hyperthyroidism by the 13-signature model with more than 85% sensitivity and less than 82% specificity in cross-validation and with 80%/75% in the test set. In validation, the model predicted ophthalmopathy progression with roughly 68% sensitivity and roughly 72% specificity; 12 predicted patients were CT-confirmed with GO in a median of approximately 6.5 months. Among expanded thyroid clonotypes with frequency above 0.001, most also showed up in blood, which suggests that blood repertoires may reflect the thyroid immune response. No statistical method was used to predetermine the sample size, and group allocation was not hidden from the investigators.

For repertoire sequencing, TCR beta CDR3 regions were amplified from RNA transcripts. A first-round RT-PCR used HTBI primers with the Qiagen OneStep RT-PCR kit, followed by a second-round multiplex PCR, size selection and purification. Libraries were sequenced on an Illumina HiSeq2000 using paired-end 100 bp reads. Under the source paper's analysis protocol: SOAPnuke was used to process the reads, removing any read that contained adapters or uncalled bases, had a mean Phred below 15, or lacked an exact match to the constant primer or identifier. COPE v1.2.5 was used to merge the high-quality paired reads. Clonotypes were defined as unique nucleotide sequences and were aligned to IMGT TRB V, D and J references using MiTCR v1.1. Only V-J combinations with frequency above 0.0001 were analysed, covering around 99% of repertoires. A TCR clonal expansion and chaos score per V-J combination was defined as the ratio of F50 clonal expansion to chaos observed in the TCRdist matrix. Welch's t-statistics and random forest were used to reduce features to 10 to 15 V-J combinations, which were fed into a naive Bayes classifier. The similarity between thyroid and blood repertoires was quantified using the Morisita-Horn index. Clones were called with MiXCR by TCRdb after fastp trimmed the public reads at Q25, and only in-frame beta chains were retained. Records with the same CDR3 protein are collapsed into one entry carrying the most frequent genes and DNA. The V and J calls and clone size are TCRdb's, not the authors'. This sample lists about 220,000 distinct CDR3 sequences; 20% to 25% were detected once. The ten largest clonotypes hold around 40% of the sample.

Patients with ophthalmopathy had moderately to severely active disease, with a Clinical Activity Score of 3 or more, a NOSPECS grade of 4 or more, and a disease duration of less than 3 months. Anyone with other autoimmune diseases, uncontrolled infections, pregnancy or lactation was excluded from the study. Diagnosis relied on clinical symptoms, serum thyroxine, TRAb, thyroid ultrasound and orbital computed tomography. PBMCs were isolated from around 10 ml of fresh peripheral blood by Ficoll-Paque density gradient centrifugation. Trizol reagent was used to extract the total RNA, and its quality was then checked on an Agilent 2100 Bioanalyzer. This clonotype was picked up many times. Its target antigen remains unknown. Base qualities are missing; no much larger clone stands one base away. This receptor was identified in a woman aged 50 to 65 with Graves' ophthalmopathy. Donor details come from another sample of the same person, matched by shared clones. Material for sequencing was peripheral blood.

The CDR3 corresponds to CSASPGGSYEQYF. The DNA sequence is TGCAGTGCTAGTCCGGGCGGCTCCTACGAGCAGTACTTC. The chain uses TRBV20-1 and TRBJ2-7; no D gene is confidently identified. Reading from cysteine to phenylalanine, the CDR3 counts 13 amino acids. Only CDR3 DNA is held: 39 bases, read in frame from base 1. Relative to germline, V is 3 bases shorter and J is 0 bases shorter, with 9 bases between their ends. The germline V gene (reference sequence) provides CDR1 DFQATT and CDR2 SNEGSKA.